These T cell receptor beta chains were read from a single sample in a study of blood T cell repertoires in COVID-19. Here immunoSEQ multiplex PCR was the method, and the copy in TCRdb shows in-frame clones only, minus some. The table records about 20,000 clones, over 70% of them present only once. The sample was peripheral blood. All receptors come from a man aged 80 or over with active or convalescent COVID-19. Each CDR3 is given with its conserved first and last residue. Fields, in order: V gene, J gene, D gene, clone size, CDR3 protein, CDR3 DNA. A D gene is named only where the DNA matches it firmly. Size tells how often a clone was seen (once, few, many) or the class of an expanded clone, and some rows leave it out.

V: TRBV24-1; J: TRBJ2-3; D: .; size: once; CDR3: CATSGGGASEDTQYF; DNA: TGTGCCACCAGTGGTGGGGGCGCCTCTGAAGATACGCAGTATTTT
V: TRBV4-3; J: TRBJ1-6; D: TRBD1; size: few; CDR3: CASSRDRASYNSPLHF; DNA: TGCGCCAGCAGCCGAGACAGGGCCTCCTATAATTCACCCCTCCACTTT
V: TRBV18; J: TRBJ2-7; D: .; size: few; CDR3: CASSPLSQAGYEQYF; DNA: TGTGCCAGCTCACCATTGTCACAGGCCGGCTACGAGCAGTACTTC
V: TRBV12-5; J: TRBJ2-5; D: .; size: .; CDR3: CASGLDWREETQYF; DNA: TGTGCTAGTGGTTTGGACTGGCGGGAAGAGACCCAGTACTTC
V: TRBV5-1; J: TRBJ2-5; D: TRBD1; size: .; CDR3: CASSLGGQVQETQYF; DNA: TGCGCCAGCAGCTTGGGGGGACAGGTCCAAGAGACCCAGTACTTC
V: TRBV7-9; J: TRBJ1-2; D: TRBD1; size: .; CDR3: CASSTGTDYGYTF; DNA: TGTGCCAGCAGCACAGGGACAGACTATGGCTACACCTTC
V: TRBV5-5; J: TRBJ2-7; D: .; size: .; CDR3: CASSPGTGPQYF; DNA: TGTGCCAGCAGCCCTGGTACAGGGCCGCAGTACTTC
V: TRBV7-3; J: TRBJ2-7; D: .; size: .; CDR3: CASSLRQGGEQYF; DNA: TGTGCCAGCAGCTTAAGACAGGGAGGCGAGCAGTACTTC
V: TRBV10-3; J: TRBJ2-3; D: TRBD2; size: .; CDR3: CAISESWTSGRTDTQYF; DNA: TGTGCCATCAGTGAGTCCTGGACTAGCGGGAGGACAGATACGCAGTATTTT
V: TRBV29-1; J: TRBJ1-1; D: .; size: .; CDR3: CSVEDGRNTEAFF; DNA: TGCAGCGTTGAAGATGGTAGGAACACTGAAGCTTTCTTT
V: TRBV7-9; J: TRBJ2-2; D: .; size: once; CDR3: CASSPWSTGELFF; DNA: TGTGCCAGCAGCCCCTGGAGCACCGGGGAGCTGTTTTTT
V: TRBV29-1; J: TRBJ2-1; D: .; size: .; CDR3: CSVARSSYNEQFF; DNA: TGCAGCGTTGCAAGGAGCTCCTACAATGAGCAGTTCTTC
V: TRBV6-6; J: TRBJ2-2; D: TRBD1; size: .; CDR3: CASRAGTGNTGELFF; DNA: TGTGCCAGCAGAGCCGGGACAGGGAATACCGGGGAGCTGTTTTTT
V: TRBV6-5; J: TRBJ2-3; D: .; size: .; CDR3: CASSVDKGGPYTQYF; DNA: TGTGCCAGCAGCGTCGACAAAGGGGGTCCCTATACGCAGTATTTT
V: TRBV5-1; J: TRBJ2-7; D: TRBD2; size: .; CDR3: CASSLILAGGPNEQYF; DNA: TGCGCCAGCAGCTTGATTCTAGCGGGGGGACCAAACGAGCAGTACTTC
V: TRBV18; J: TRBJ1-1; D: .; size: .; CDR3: CASSVGSPGSWTEAFF; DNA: TGTGCCAGCTCAGTCGGGAGCCCAGGATCTTGGACTGAAGCTTTCTTT
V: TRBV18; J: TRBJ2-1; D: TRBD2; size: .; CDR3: CASSPLTSGRVSSYNEQFF; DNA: TGTGCCAGCTCACCGTTGACTAGCGGGAGGGTCAGCTCCTACAATGAGCAGTTCTTC
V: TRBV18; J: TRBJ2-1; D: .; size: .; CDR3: CASSPLGGNLPYNEQFF; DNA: TGTGCCAGCTCACCCCTTGGGGGCAACCTCCCATACAATGAGCAGTTCTTC
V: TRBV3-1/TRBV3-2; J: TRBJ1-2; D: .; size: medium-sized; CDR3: CASSQSLFYGYTF; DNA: TGTGCCAGCAGCCAGAGCCTTTTCTATGGCTACACCTTC
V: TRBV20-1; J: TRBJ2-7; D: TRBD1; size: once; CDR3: CSASSGTGGWKQYF; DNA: TGCAGTGCTAGTTCCGGGACAGGGGGTTGGAAGCAGTACTTC
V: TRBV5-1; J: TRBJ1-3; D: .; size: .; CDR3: CASSESPLTSGNTIYF; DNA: TGCGCCAGCAGCGAGTCCCCGCTAACTTCTGGAAACACCATATATTTT
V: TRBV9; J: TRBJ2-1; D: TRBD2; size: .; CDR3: CASSAHPGGYNEQFF; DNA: TGTGCCAGCAGCGCCCACCCGGGAGGCTACAATGAGCAGTTCTTC
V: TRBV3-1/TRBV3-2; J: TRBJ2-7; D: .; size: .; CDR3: CASSLGWQGTREQYF; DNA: TGTGCCAGCAGCCTGGGTTGGCAGGGGACACGCGAGCAGTACTTC
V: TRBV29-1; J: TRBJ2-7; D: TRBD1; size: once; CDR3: CSARDSPSEQYF; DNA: TGCAGCGCAAGGGACAGTCCTTCAGAGCAGTACTTC
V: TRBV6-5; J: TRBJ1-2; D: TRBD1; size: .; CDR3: CASTQGGGYTF; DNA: TGTGCCAGCACCCAGGGGGGTGGCTACACCTTC
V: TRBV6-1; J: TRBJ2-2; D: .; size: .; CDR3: CASSGLGELFF; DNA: TGTGCCAGCAGTGGTCTCGGGGAGCTGTTTTTT
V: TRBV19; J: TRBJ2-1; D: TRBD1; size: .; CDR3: CASSPRDRDPNEQFF; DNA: TGTGCCAGTAGTCCCCGGGACAGGGACCCCAATGAGCAGTTCTTC
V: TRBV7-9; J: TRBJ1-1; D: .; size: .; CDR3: CASSLPLLNTEAFF; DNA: TGTGCCAGCAGCCTACCGCTCCTTAACACTGAAGCTTTCTTT
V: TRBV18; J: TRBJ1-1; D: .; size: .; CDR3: CASSPGTPLTTEAFF; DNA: TGTGCCAGCTCACCTGGGACACCCCTTACCACTGAAGCTTTCTTT
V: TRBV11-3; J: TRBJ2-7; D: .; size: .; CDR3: CASSLADYPHSYEQYF; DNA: TGTGCCAGCAGCTTAGCAGACTACCCACATTCCTACGAGCAGTACTTC
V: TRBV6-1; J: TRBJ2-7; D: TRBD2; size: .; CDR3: CASSEWTSGGPDEQYF; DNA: TGTGCCAGCAGTGAGTGGACTAGCGGGGGACCTGACGAGCAGTACTTC
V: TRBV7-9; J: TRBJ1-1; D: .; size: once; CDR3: CASRDTEYTEAFF; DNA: TGTGCCAGCAGAGATACAGAGTACACTGAAGCTTTCTTT
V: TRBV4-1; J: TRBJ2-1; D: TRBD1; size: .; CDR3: CASSQWGQMTTSYNEQFF; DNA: TGCGCCAGCAGCCAGTGGGGACAGATGACAACCTCCTACAATGAGCAGTTCTTC
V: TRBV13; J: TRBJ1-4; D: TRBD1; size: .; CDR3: CASRRGQINEKLFF; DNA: TGTGCCAGCAGGCGGGGACAGATCAATGAAAAACTGTTTTTT
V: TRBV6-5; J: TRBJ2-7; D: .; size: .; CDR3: CASTTDRFPYEQYF; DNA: TGTGCCAGCACTACAGACAGGTTTCCCTACGAGCAGTACTTC
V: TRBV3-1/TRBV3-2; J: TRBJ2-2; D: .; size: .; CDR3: CASSLGGGYGELFF; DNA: TGTGCCAGCAGCCTCGGTGGGGGGTACGGGGAGCTGTTTTTT
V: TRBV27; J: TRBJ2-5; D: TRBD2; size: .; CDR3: CASSWAGVQETQYF; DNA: TGTGCCAGCAGTTGGGCGGGAGTCCAAGAGACCCAGTACTTC
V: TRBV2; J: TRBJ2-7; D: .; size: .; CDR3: CARGWGEREQYF; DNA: TGTGCCAGAGGGTGGGGGGAGCGGGAGCAGTACTTC
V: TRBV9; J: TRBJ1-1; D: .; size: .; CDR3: CASSRQDMNTEAFF; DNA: TGTGCCAGCAGCAGACAGGACATGAACACTGAAGCTTTCTTT
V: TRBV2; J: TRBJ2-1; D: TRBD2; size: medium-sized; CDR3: CASRGTSGSENEQFF; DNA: TGTGCCAGCAGGGGGACTAGCGGGAGTGAAAATGAGCAGTTCTTC
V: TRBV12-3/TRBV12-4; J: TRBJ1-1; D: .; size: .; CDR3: CASSLPGSTEAFF; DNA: TGTGCCAGCAGTTTACCGGGGTCCACTGAAGCTTTCTTT
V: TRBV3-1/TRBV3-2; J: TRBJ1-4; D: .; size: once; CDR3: CASSHPWGGGTNEKLFF; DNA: TGTGCCAGCAGCCACCCCTGGGGGGGAGGAACTAATGAAAAACTGTTTTTT
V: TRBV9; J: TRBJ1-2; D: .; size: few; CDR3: CASSVDRGGGLYGYTF; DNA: TGTGCCAGCAGCGTAGATCGGGGTGGGGGACTCTATGGCTACACCTTC
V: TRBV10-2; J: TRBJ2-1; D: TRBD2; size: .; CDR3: CATLGLAENNEQFF; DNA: TGCGCCACCCTAGGACTAGCGGAGAACAATGAGCAGTTCTTC
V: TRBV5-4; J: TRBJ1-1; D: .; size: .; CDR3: CASSLDVGRGNTEAFF; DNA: TGTGCCAGCAGCTTGGACGTAGGCAGGGGGAACACTGAAGCTTTCTTT
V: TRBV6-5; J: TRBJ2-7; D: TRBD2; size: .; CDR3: CASSVAGNSYEQYF; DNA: TGTGCCAGCAGCGTAGCGGGGAACTCCTACGAGCAGTACTTC